What follows are 29 T cell receptor beta chains derived from one specimen sequenced in a study of T cells in Graves' hyperthyroidism and ophthalmopathy. From RNA transcripts, TCR beta CDR3 regions were amplified. The HTBI primer set drove a first-round RT-PCR of the TCR CDR3. TCRdb recomputed calls from the multiplex PCR reads with MiXCR, one row per CDR3 protein. Among about 330,000 distinct CDR3 sequences listed, about 13% were seen once. The material sequenced was blood. The receptors come from a woman aged 40 to 50 with Graves' ophthalmopathy.

J is TRBJ2-5 and V is TRBV20-1; 15 nucleotides align to TRBD2. Germline assignment: CDR1 DFQATT and CDR2 SNEGSKA (reference sequence). This CDR3 region has 19 residues. The V segment lost 1 base and the J segment 4 bases; nucleotides outside the gene matches: 13. Here the CDR3 reads CSARVGWTSGRAIPETQYF. In nucleotides, the CDR3 is TGCAGTGCTAGAGTAGGGTGGACTAGCGGGAGGGCAATACCAGAGACCCAGTACTTC.

In its sample, this clonotype was seen many times. The chain joins TRBV27 to TRBJ2-1, with 8 bases lining up with TRBD1. The CDR3 is made up of 15 amino acids. V was pared by 5 bases and J by 8 bases, with 11 bases of the junction left unmatched. The V gene's germline CDR1 is MNHEY and CDR2 SMNVEV (reference sequence). CDR3 sequence reads: CASSTRQGFVDEQFF. CDR3 coding DNA: TGTGCCAGCAGTACCCGACAGGGGTTCGTGGATGAGCAGTTCTTC.

At least ten counts were recorded for this clonotype. The chain combines TRBV25-1 with TRBJ2-7; D might be TRBD1 or TRBD2, each matching 5 bases. The ends were cut back, 3 bases at V and 7 bases at J, with 10 bases in the middle. The germline gives CDR1 MGHDK, CDR2 SYGVNS. The CDR3 spans 12 residues. CDR3 sequence reads: CASSERGGEQYF. The CDR3 nucleotides read TGTGCCAGCAGTGAGAGGGGCGGGGAGCAGTACTTC.

This clonotype was seen only a few times. The chain uses TRBV20-1 and TRBJ2-1; 8 bases match TRBD2. The CDR3 spans 14 residues. Germline V gene sequence: CDR1 DFQATT, CDR2 SNEGSKA (reference sequence). Germline trimming cut 3 bases from V and 9 bases from J; bases unmatched to any gene: 10. The chain's CDR3 is CSARYSGSFAEQFF. The CDR3 DNA follows: TGCAGTGCTAGGTACAGCGGGAGCTTCGCTGAGCAGTTCTTC.

This clonotype was counted only a few times. The chain couples TRBV9 to TRBJ2-3; TRBD2 matches at 11 bases. The trim removed 0 bases at V and 0 bases at J, leaving 9 bases unmatched. Germline V lookup: CDR1 SGDLS, CDR2 YYNGEE. The CDR3 consists of 19 residues. The CDR3 here is CASSVDQLAGVPSTDTQYF. The CDR3 region has the DNA TGTGCCAGCAGCGTAGACCAACTAGCGGGGGTCCCCAGCACAGATACGCAGTATTTT.

J is TRBJ2-1 and V is TRBV5-4, with 10 positions matching TRBD2. Germline V gene sequence: CDR1 SGHNT, CDR2 YYREEE (reference sequence). Trimming cost V 4 bases and J 12 bases; bases outside gene matches: 25. CDR3 size: 19 residues. In nucleotides, the CDR3 is TGTGCCAGCAGCCAAAACCTAGGTCCCGGGACTAGCGCAAGACGGGGGCAGTTCTTC. It yields the protein CASSQNLGPGTSARRGQFF.

This clonotype has more than one count but fewer than ten. The V call is TRBV11-3, the J call TRBJ2-2; 9 bases line up with TRBD1. Germline V CDR1 and CDR2: SGHNT, YENEEA. The V and J ends lost 4 bases and 3 bases, in that order; junction bases with no gene match: 3. CDR3 length equals 15 residues. CDR3 sequence: CASSWRTGDTGELFF. In nucleotides, the CDR3 is TGTGCCAGCAGCTGGAGGACAGGGGACACCGGGGAGCTGTTTTTT.

The sample holds many counts of this clonotype. The rearrangement links TRBV6-1 to TRBJ2-3; 14 nucleotides align to TRBD2. Germline V lookup: CDR1 MNHNS, CDR2 SASEGT. V lost 5 bases, J lost 2 bases, and 3 bases stayed unmatched. This CDR3 region has 16 residues. The CDR3 coding sequence is TGTGCCAGCAGTCCGACTAGCGGGGGGGCCACAGATACGCAGTATTTT. Its protein is CASSPTSGGATDTQYF.

Concerning this clonotype itself: Given a much more abundant clone one base away, this may be a read error. The rearrangement joins TRBV20-1 to TRBJ1-1; 7 bases match TRBD1. This CDR3 comprises 14 residues. Germline V gives CDR1 DFQATT, CDR2 SNEGSKA (reference sequence). The CDR3 sequence is CSATRTQGNTEASF. The CDR3 bases are TGCAGTGCTACCCGAACACAGGGGAACACTGAAGCTTCCTTT.

This clonotype appeared many times. The chain joins TRBV12-3 or TRBV12-4 to TRBJ2-1, with 12 bases fitting TRBD2. V lost 2 bases, J lost 6 bases, and 2 bases stayed unmatched. This CDR3 is 15 amino acids long. CDR3 protein: CASSLKTSGSNEQFF. CDR3 DNA: TGTGCCAGCAGTTTAAAGACTAGCGGGAGCAATGAGCAGTTCTTC.

This clonotype was counted at least ten times. This sequence joins TRBV7-9 and TRBJ1-1, with 8 bases fitting TRBD1. V shed 3 bases and J 5 bases; nucleotides not matched to a gene: 2. The CDR3 extends over 13 amino acids. Germline V gives CDR1 SEHNR, CDR2 FQNEAQ (reference sequence). The CDR3 nucleotides are TGTGCCAGCAGCTTCCGACAGGGGACTGAAGCTTTCTTT. This codes for CASSFRQGTEAFF.

This clonotype was observed at least ten times. The genes are TRBV20-1 and TRBJ1-2; D not certain. Germline values: CDR1 DFQATT, CDR2 SNEGSKA (reference sequence). The V end was cut by 0 bases, the J end by 6 bases, with 14 bases between. The CDR3 totals 14 residues. Here the CDR3 DNA reads TGCAGTGCTAGAGATGACACGGCGGTACATGGCTACACCTTC. This translates into CSARDDTAVHGYTF.

V is TRBV7-9 and J is TRBJ1-3; 7 nucleotides match TRBD1. The germline V gene encodes CDR1 SEHNR and CDR2 FQNEAQ (reference sequence). The CDR3 sequence is 16 residues long. V was clipped by 1 base and J by 0 bases; unmatched bases: 3. This chain's CDR3 is CASSLVGTDSGNTIYF. The CDR3 coding sequence is TGTGCCAGCAGCTTAGTCGGGACAGACTCTGGAAACACCATATATTTT.

V is TRBV20-1 and J is TRBJ2-5, with TRBD2 identical over 7 bases. Germline V gene sequence: CDR1 DFQATT, CDR2 SNEGSKA (reference sequence). This CDR3 contains 13 residues. The DNA for the CDR3 is TGCAGCCTGAATGGGGGGGAGGGTCGCACTCAGTACTTC. This translates into CSLNGGEGRTQYF.

Many counts were recorded for this clonotype. V gene TRBV28 combines with J gene TRBJ2-1, with no clear D. Germline V CDR1 and CDR2: MDHEN, SYDVKM. V was clipped by 4 bases and J by 4 bases, with 17 bases between them. This CDR3 spans 16 amino acids. CDR3 nucleotides: TGTGCCAGCAGTTCGCCCGGAGAATCGGGTTACAATGAGCAGTTCTTC. This translates into CASSSPGESGYNEQFF.

This clonotype was counted ten times or more. This chain connects TRBV6-1 to TRBJ1-5; D unresolved. The length of the CDR3 is 14 residues. The germline V gene encodes CDR1 MNHNS and CDR2 SASEGT. V gave up 6 bases and J gave up 1 base, with 10 bases separating them. The CDR3 here is CASRDGRSNQPQHF. The DNA for the CDR3 is TGTGCCAGCAGGGACGGACGGAGCAATCAGCCCCAGCATTTT.

This clonotype was found a few times. One junction end does not reproduce the germline sequence, and a read error may be involved. J is TRBJ2-5 and V is TRBV27; the D gene could be TRBD1 or TRBD2 (5 bases each). Germline-derived CDR1 and CDR2 are MNHEY and SMNVEV (reference sequence). The CDR3 length is 14 residues. As DNA, the CDR3 is TGTGCCAGCAGTAACCGGGGCCGCCAAGGGACCCAGTACTTC. Translated: CASSNRGRQGTQYF.

About this clonotype: A much larger clone lies one base from this, so it may be a read error. This CDR3 is missing its conserved last phenylalanine or tryptophan, likely due to a read error. The rearrangement joins TRBV7-9 to TRBJ1-2, with D unclear. Germline V lookup: CDR1 SEHNR, CDR2 FQNEAQ (reference sequence). Trimming pared 2 bases from V and 6 bases from J, leaving 7 bases between. The CDR3 contains 12 residues. CDR3 in amino acids: CASSLTGDGYTL. In nucleotides, the CDR3 is TGTGCCAGCAGCTTAACTGGGGATGGCTACACCCTC.

This clonotype turned up a few times. This chain links TRBV5-5 with TRBJ2-2; no reliable D call. V was trimmed by 4 bases and J by 4 bases, leaving 17 bases between them. CDR3 length equals 16 residues. Germline assignment: CDR1 SGHKS and CDR2 YYEKEE (reference sequence). Written as DNA, the CDR3 is TGTGCCAGCAGCCCGGCGGTAGGGCGGAGCACCGGGGAGCTGTTTTTT. Translating it yields CASSPAVGRSTGELFF.

This clonotype was observed at least ten times. The V call is TRBV28, the J call TRBJ2-1; D is unclear. Trimming took off 7 bases at V and 2 bases at J, with 9 bases between the two ends. Germline CDR1 and CDR2: MDHEN and SYDVKM. The CDR3 totals 13 residues. The CDR3 region is CASIDTTYNEQFF. The CDR3 DNA reads TGTGCCAGCATTGACACCACCTACAATGAGCAGTTCTTC.

This clonotype has ten or more counts. CDR3 amino acids: CSASRRSYNEQFF. CDR3 nucleotide sequence: TGCAGTGCTAGCAGGAGGTCCTACAATGAGCAGTTCTTC. The V call is TRBV20-1, the J call TRBJ2-1; possible D gene TRBD2, 5 bases. This CDR3 contains 13 residues. Germline V gene sequence: CDR1 DFQATT, CDR2 SNEGSKA (reference sequence). V shed 3 bases and J shed 1 base, with 7 bases lying between them.

This clonotype occurred many times. J is TRBJ1-2 and V is TRBV6-1, with a weak D call TRBD1 (5 bases). V lost 6 bases, J lost 8 bases, and 19 bases lay in between. Germline V gene sequence: CDR1 MNHNS, CDR2 SASEGT. The CDR3 runs to 14 residues. The CDR3 loop reads CASRSDITLDGYTF. The CDR3 DNA reads TGTGCCAGCAGGTCGGACATTACCTTGGACGGCTACACCTTC.

This clonotype showed up just a few times. The chain is built from TRBV5-6 and TRBJ1-1, with D perhaps TRBD1 (5 bases). The CDR3 runs to 14 residues. The germline V gene encodes CDR1 SGHDT and CDR2 YYEEEE. V lost 7 bases to trimming and J lost 4 bases, with 17 bases between them. The CDR3 protein is CASSPAPRVTEAFF. The CDR3 DNA sequence: TGTGCCAGCTCCCCCGCCCCCAGGGTCACTGAAGCTTTCTTT. The full variable domain, its missing parts supplied by reference TRBV5-6 and TRBJ1-1, is DAGVTQSPTHLIKTRGQQVTLRCSPKSGHDTVSWYQQALGQGPQFIFQYYEEEERQRGNFPDRFSGHQFPNYSSELNVNALLLGDSALYLCASSPAPRVTEAFFGQGTRLTVV.

The sample holds many counts of this clonotype. The rearrangement links TRBV28 to TRBJ1-4; TRBD1 aligns across 9 bases. Germline-derived CDR1 and CDR2 are MDHEN and SYDVKM. With V trimmed by 8 bases and J by 7 bases, 11 bases remained unmatched. This CDR3 region has 15 residues. Here the CDR3 reads CASATLQGAREKLFF. The CDR3 bases are TGTGCCAGCGCTACCTTACAGGGGGCTCGTGAAAAACTGTTTTTT.

The V and J genes are TRBV18 and TRBJ1-5; perhaps TRBD1 as D (5 bases). V gave up 3 bases and J gave up 5 bases, with 11 bases separating them. The V gene's germline CDR1 is KGHSH and CDR2 LQKENI. This CDR3 has 14 amino acids. CDR3 nucleotide sequence: TGTGCCAGCTCACCGGGACTGAACGATCAGCCCCAGCATTTT. Encoded protein: CASSPGLNDQPQHF.

This clonotype has ten or more counts. The chain links TRBV20-1 to TRBJ1-5; D not certain. This CDR3 has 13 amino acids. V was cut by 3 bases and J by 7 bases, with 13 bases left in between. CDR1 and CDR2 (germline): DFQATT, SNEGSKA (reference sequence). CDR3 nucleotide sequence: TGCAGTGCTAGGTTATCAGGACGGCAGCCCCAGCATTTT. Translated, it gives CSARLSGRQPQHF.

This clonotype was counted many times. The gene calls are TRBV7-2 and TRBJ2-3, with TRBD1 matching over 8 bases. The germline gives CDR1 SGHTA, CDR2 FQGNSA. This CDR3 is 14 amino acids long. J was trimmed by 1 base and V by 3 bases; bases with no gene match: 0. Here the CDR3 reads CASSLTGGTDTQYF. The CDR3 nucleotides read TGTGCCAGCAGCTTGACAGGGGGCACAGATACGCAGTATTTT. The complete variable domain, with remaining parts taken from reference TRBV7-2 and TRBJ2-3, reads GAGVSQSPSNKVTEKGKDVELRCDPISGHTALYWYRQSLGQGLEFLIYFQGNSAPDKSGLPSDRFSAERTGGSVSTLTIQRTQQEDSAVYLCASSLTGGTDTQYFGPGTRLTVL.

The V call is TRBV10-2, the J call TRBJ2-1, with a possible D match to TRBD2 (10 bases). The germline CDR1 and CDR2 sequences are WSHSY and SAAADI. With 7 bases removed from V and 6 bases from J, the gap between germline ends came to 22 bases. The CDR3 runs 16 residues. The CDR3 nucleotides read TGCGCCAGCAAAACTAGCGGGACAGGGAGAGGCAATGAGCAGTTCTTC. It specifies CASKTSGTGRGNEQFF.

This clonotype has ten or more counts. The genes are TRBV11-2 and TRBJ1-1; D unclear. Germline-derived CDR1 and CDR2 are SGHAT and FQNNGV. V shed 2 bases and J shed 1 base, with 5 bases lying between them. The CDR3 spans 13 residues. CDR3 loop: CASSLMGNTEAFF. The CDR3 nucleotides read TGTGCCAGCAGCTTAATGGGGAACACTGAAGCTTTCTTT.